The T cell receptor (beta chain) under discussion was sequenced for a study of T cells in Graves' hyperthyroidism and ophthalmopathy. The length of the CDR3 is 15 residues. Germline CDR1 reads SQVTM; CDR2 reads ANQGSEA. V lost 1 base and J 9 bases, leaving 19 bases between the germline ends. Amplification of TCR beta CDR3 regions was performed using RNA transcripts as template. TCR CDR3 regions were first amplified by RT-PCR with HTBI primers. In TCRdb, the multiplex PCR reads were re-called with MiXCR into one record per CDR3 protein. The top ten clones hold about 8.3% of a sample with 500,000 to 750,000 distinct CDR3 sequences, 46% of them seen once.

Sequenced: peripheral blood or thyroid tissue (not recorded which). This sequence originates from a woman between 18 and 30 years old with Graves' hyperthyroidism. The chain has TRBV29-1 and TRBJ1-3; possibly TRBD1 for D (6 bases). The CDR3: CSVEGGRDKFGTIYF. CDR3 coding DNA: TGCAGCGTTGAAGGTGGAAGGGACAAGTTCGGCACCATATATTTT.